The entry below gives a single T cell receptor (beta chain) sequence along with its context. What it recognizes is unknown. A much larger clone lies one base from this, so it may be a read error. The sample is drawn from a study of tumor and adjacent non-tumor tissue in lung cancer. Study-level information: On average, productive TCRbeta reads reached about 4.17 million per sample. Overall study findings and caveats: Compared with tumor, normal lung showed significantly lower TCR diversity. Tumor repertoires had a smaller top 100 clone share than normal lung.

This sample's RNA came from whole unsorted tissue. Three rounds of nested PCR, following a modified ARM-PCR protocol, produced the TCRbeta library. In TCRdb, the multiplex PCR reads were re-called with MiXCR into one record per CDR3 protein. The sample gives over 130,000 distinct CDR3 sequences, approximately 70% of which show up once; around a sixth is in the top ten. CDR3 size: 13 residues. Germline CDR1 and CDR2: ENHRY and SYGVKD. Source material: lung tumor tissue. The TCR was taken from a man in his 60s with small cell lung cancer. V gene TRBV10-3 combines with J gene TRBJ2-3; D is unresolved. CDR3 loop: CTINAASTDTQYF. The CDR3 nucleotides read TGTACCATCAACGCAGCTAGCACAGATACGCAGTATTTT.